These 19 T cell receptor beta chains came from one sample sequenced in a study of blood T cell repertoires in COVID-19. Sequenced by immunoSEQ multiplex PCR; TCRdb stores in-frame clones only, minus some. The profile shows 200,000 to 300,000 clones, around 90% of them singletons. The sample taken for sequencing was peripheral blood. These receptors were obtained from a man aged 25 to 45 with COVID-19, enrolled during active disease.

This CDR3 reads CASSEARGRGDNSPLHF. In nucleotides, the CDR3 is TGTGCCAGCAGTGAAGCCAGGGGGCGAGGGGATAATTCACCCCTCCACTTT. This chain uses TRBV6-1 with TRBJ1-6, with TRBD1 identical over 8 bases. Unmatched junction bases numbered 6, after V lost 0 bases and J lost 5 bases. The CDR3 extends over 17 amino acids. CDR1 and CDR2 (germline): MNHNS, SASEGT.

The chain joins TRBV18 to TRBJ1-4, with D tentatively TRBD1 (6 bases). Germline CDR1 KGHSH, CDR2 LQKENI. The length of the CDR3 is 15 residues. V was shortened by 3 bases and J by 8 bases, with 16 bases between the two germline ends. The CDR3 bases are TGTGCCAGCTCACCCTCCCAGGGGATGAAAGAAAAACTGTTTTTT. This gives the protein CASSPSQGMKEKLFF.

V gene TRBV4-2 combines with J gene TRBJ2-1; 15 bases match TRBD2. J gave up 4 bases and V 3 bases, and 7 bases lay outside the gene matches. Germline CDR1 and CDR2: LGHNA and YNFKEQ. This CDR3 spans 18 amino acids. CDR3 loop: CASSHSVGTSGGYNEQFF. The CDR3 DNA reads as TGTGCCAGCAGCCACTCGGTGGGGACTAGCGGGGGGTACAATGAGCAGTTCTTC.

The chain joins TRBV9 to TRBJ2-2; perhaps TRBD2 as D (6 bases). CDR3 length: 16 residues. Deletions cut 4 bases from V and 6 bases from J, with 19 bases between. Looked up from germline, CDR1 is SGDLS and CDR2 is YYNGEE. CDR3: CASSSRATRLPGELFF. DNA for the CDR3: TGTGCCAGCAGCTCACGAGCGACTAGATTACCCGGGGAGCTGTTTTTT. Full variable domain (outside the CDR3, taken from reference TRBV9 and TRBJ2-2): DSGVTQTPKHLITATGQRVTLRCSPRSGDLSVYWYQQSLDQGLQFLIQYYNGEERAKGNILERFSAQQFPDLHSELNLSSLELGDSALYFCASSSRATRLPGELFFGEGSRLTVL.

V is TRBV30 and J is TRBJ1-1, with TRBD1 identical over 7 bases. From germline, CDR1 is GTSNPN and CDR2 SVGIG (reference sequence). Trimming took 0 bases from V and 2 from J; bases not matched to a gene: 9. The CDR3 sequence is 16 residues long. The CDR3 here is CAWSVQRGQGNTEAFF. The CDR3 DNA reads as TGTGCCTGGAGTGTACAAAGGGGGCAGGGAAACACTGAAGCTTTCTTT.

The chain has TRBV5-5 and TRBJ1-5; unclear D gene. Per germline, CDR1 SGHKS and CDR2 YYEKEE (reference sequence). The CDR3 length is 15 residues. With 5 bases removed from V and 4 bases from J, the gap between germline ends came to 16 bases. CDR3 loop: CASRPTYSLNQPQHF. The CDR3, as DNA: TGTGCCAGCAGGCCTACCTACAGCCTTAATCAGCCCCAGCATTTT.

V is TRBV10-2 and J is TRBJ2-3; D is uncertain. Trimming shortened V by 5 bases and J by 4 bases, and 4 bases separated the two germline ends. CDR3 length: 11 residues. Per the germline V gene, CDR1 is WSHSY and CDR2 is SAAADI. The chain's CDR3 is CASSSADTQYF. CDR3 DNA: TGCGCCAGCAGTTCTGCAGATACGCAGTATTTT.

This chain joins TRBV25-1 and TRBJ2-7, with 7 bases identical to TRBD1. With V trimmed by 5 bases and J by 3 bases, 4 bases remained unmatched. Germline-derived CDR1 and CDR2 are MGHDK and SYGVNS. The CDR3 contains 13 residues. The CDR3 DNA reads TGTGCCAGCAGTCGTCCAGGGGGCTACGAGCAGTACTTC. Its translation is CASSRPGGYEQYF.

The chain uses TRBV7-2 and TRBJ1-1; D unresolved. V was clipped by 1 base and J by 0 bases, with 12 bases between them. There are 16 residues in the CDR3. Germline V gives CDR1 SGHTA, CDR2 FQGNSA. CDR3 nucleotide sequence: TGTGCCAGCAGCTTAGTAGGCGGCCGCATGAACACTGAAGCTTTCTTT. Amino acid sequence: CASSLVGGRMNTEAFF.

CDR3: CASSGQGPTEAFF. The CDR3 DNA reads TGTGCCAGCAGTGGACAGGGGCCCACTGAAGCTTTCTTT. V usage is TRBV3-1 (or the pseudogene TRBV3-2) and J usage is TRBJ1-1; the match to TRBD1 covers 9 bases. Germline loops: CDR1 LGHDT, CDR2 YNNKEL (reference sequence). This CDR3 comprises 13 residues. After removal of 6 bases from V and 4 bases from J, the junction contained 3 bases not matched to a gene.

The rearrangement uses TRBV7-9 and TRBJ2-5, with D possibly matching TRBD2 (6 bases). The CDR3 length is 14 residues. Trimming took 1 base from V and 3 from J, leaving 9 bases between them. Germline loops: CDR1 SEHNR, CDR2 FQNEAQ (reference sequence). The chain's CDR3 is CASSLVGTEETQYF. The CDR3 DNA reads as TGTGCCAGCAGCTTAGTAGGGACTGAAGAGACCCAGTACTTC.

The J gene is TRBJ2-7, the V gene TRBV12-3 or TRBV12-4; TRBD2 might be the D (5 bases). The CDR3 runs 12 residues. Trimming left V 6 bases short and J 11 bases short, with 17 bases between. CDR3 DNA sequence: TGTGCCAGCAGGGGTTCGTCCGGGGTGGAGTACTTC. Its protein is CASRGSSGVEYF.

The CDR3 coding sequence is TGTGCCTTTCGGCCGATCGTGACTGGGTTCTCTGGAAACACCATATATTTT. It specifies CAFRPIVTGFSGNTIYF. This chain connects TRBV30 to TRBJ1-3; D is unresolved. The germline gives CDR1 GTSNPN, CDR2 SVGIG (reference sequence). CDR3 length: 17 amino acids. V lost 7 bases and J lost 0, with 22 bases in between. The whole variable domain, filled in from reference TRBV30 and TRBJ1-3, reads SQTIHQWPATLVQPVGSPLSLECTVEGTSNPNLYWYRQAAGRGLQLLFYSVGIGQISSEVPQNLSASRPQDRQFILSSKKLLLSDSGFYLCAFRPIVTGFSGNTIYFGEGSWLTVV.

The rearrangement uses TRBV5-5 and TRBJ1-4, with a tentative D call TRBD1 (6 bases). The CDR3 sequence is 15 residues long. Germline values: CDR1 SGHKS, CDR2 YYEKEE (reference sequence). V was clipped by 0 bases and J by 5 bases, with 11 bases between them. Here the CDR3 reads CASSLAKGGNEKLFF. The CDR3 DNA is TGTGCCAGCAGCTTGGCGAAGGGGGGGAATGAAAAACTGTTTTTT.

J is TRBJ1-2 and V is TRBV19; 8 nucleotides line up with TRBD1. V was pared by 6 bases and J by 6 bases, with 6 bases of the junction left unmatched. The V gene's germline CDR1 is LNHDA and CDR2 SQIVND (reference sequence). CDR3 length: 13 amino acids. The DNA for the CDR3 is TGTGCCAGTAGGGATTGGACAGGGAATGGCTACACCTTC. Protein product: CASRDWTGNGYTF.

This clone was counted once. The genes are TRBV18 and TRBJ1-1, with D possibly TRBD1 on 5 matching bases. The V end was cut by 3 bases, the J end by 5 bases, with 13 bases between. The CDR3 contains 14 residues. Germline V gives CDR1 KGHSH, CDR2 LQKENI. CDR3 coding DNA: TGTGCCAGCTCACCGTTCAGGGAGGGAACTGAAGCTTTCTTT. This sequence encodes CASSPFREGTEAFF.

The genes are TRBV6-6 and TRBJ2-5; D is possibly TRBD2 (5 bases). V dropped 5 bases and J dropped 5 bases, with 6 bases sitting between them. The CDR3 has 11 amino acids. CDR1 MNHNY and CDR2 SVGAGI come from the germline V gene (reference sequence). The CDR3 DNA reads TGTGCCAGCAGTCCGGGGGAGACCCAGTACTTC. Residues: CASSPGETQYF.

V is TRBV6-2 or TRBV6-3 and J is TRBJ2-7; 10 bases agree with TRBD1. The CDR3 is 15 residues long. The V gene's germline CDR1 is MNHEY and CDR2 SVGEGT. Trimming took 4 bases from V and 5 from J; bases not matched to a gene: 8. In DNA form, the CDR3 reads TGTGCCAGCAGTTCCTTCGGGACAGGGGTCCACGAGCAGTACTTC. Translated: CASSSFGTGVHEQYF.

The chain recombines TRBV14 with TRBJ1-4, with D unresolved. V was clipped by 3 bases and J by 7 bases, with 12 bases between them. In germline, CDR1 is SGHDN, CDR2 FVKESK. This CDR3 comprises 14 residues. In DNA, the CDR3 is TGTGCCAGCAGCCACCGACCGACAAGTGAAAAACTGTTTTTT. Translated, it gives CASSHRPTSEKLFF.